Presented here are 17 T cell receptor beta chains from one specimen sequenced in a study of vaccination and CD4 T cells after COVID-19. No antigen has been assigned to these receptors. Treatment indicated: roughly 10-day PBMC culture with coronavirus spike peptide pools or control peptides (ViraFEST assay). Cultured CD4+ T cell DNA was sequenced using the Oncomine TCR Beta short-read assay. Each CDR3 protein gets one entry after TCRdb re-called the PCR reads with MiXCR. Here the sample spans 20,000 or so distinct CDR3 sequences, 45% to 60% being singletons. The specimen comprised CD4+ T cells from blood, cultured in vitro, sampled after SARS-CoV-2 vaccination. The receptors were sampled from a human donor who had recovered from COVID-19.

V and J are TRBV6-5 and TRBJ1-1; TRBD1 might be the D (5 bases). V was clipped by 1 base and J by 5 bases, with 17 bases between them. This CDR3 spans 16 amino acids. Germline CDR1 and CDR2: MNHEY and SVGAGI. CDR3 nucleotide sequence: TGTGCCAGCAGTTACTATTCCTCAGGGCCGGGGACTGAAGCTTTCTTT. Encoded protein: CASSYYSSGPGTEAFF.

This clonotype was found a few times. The rearrangement uses TRBV7-9 and TRBJ2-5, with 8 bases aligning to TRBD2. After removal of 4 bases from V and 5 bases from J, the junction contained 6 bases not matched to a gene. The CDR3 is made up of 14 amino acids. Germline values: CDR1 SEHNR, CDR2 FQNEAQ (reference sequence). The CDR3 DNA reads as TGTGCCAGCAGCTCCCCGGGACTAGTCGAGACCCAGTACTTC. Protein product: CASSSPGLVETQYF.

The rearrangement links TRBV24-1 to TRBJ1-1; no reliable D call. The germline gives CDR1 KGHDR, CDR2 SFDVKD. The CDR3 length is 11 residues. V was shortened by 5 bases and J by 6 bases, with 6 bases between the two germline ends. Written as DNA, the CDR3 is TGTGCCACCAGTGGATACTCTGAAGCTTTCTTT. This sequence encodes CATSGYSEAFF.

This clonotype was found a few times. The V gene is TRBV15, the J gene TRBJ2-6; D uncertain. V lost 5 bases, J lost 3 bases, and 14 bases lay in between. CDR1 is LNHNV and CDR2 is YYDKDF in the germline V gene (reference sequence). The CDR3 runs to 16 residues. For the CDR3, the DNA is TGTGCCACCAGCGCGAACCCCCGGGTTGGGGCCAACGTCCTGACTTTC. Residues: CATSANPRVGANVLTF.

This clonotype turned up a few times. The chain combines TRBV25-1 with TRBJ1-2, with 7 bases matching TRBD1. CDR1 is MGHDK and CDR2 is SYGVNS in the germline V gene. The CDR3 covers 14 residues. V lost 3 bases and J lost 8; bases outside the gene matches: 9. The CDR3 nucleotides are TGTGCCAGCAGTGATCCTGGAGGGGGCAGGGGCTACACCTTC. Protein: CASSDPGGGRGYTF.

The gene calls are TRBV20-1 and TRBJ1-1; TRBD1 aligns across 7 bases. From germline, CDR1 is DFQATT and CDR2 SNEGSKA (reference sequence). The CDR3 loop spans 12 amino acids. Losses at the gene ends were 3 bases for V and 5 bases for J; bases not matched to a gene: 3. The CDR3 loop reads CSAREQGTEAFF. CDR3 sequence (DNA): TGCAGTGCTAGGGAACAGGGGACTGAAGCTTTCTTT.

The chain links TRBV2 to TRBJ2-6, with D maybe TRBD1 (6 bases). The CDR3 runs to 16 residues. From germline, CDR1 is SNHLY and CDR2 FYNNEI. Trimming cost V 6 bases and J 2 bases, with 14 bases left between them. Written as DNA, the CDR3 is TGTGCCAGCAGGCGCTCCGGGACAACTGGGGCCAACGTCCTGACTTTC. Protein sequence: CASRRSGTTGANVLTF. Based on the CDR3 plus reference TRBV2 and TRBJ2-6, the full variable domain is EPEVTQTPSHQVTQMGQEVILRCVPISNHLYFYWYRQILGQKVEFLVSFYNNEISEKSEIFDDQFSVERPDGSNFTLKIRSTKLEDSAMYFCASRRSGTTGANVLTFGAGSRLTVL.

This clonotype was observed once. The rearrangement links TRBV24-1 to TRBJ2-1, with 10 nucleotides matching TRBD1. The CDR3 spans 19 residues. In germline, CDR1 is KGHDR, CDR2 SFDVKD. J gave up 3 bases and V 3 bases, and 13 bases lay outside the gene matches. The DNA of the CDR3 is TGTGCCACCAGTGATCCTGGGACAGGGGACTTAAAGGGCTACAATGAGCAGTTCTTC. Translated, it gives CATSDPGTGDLKGYNEQFF.

There are a few counts of this clonotype. This sequence joins TRBV7-8 and TRBJ1-6; D call uncertain. CDR1 and CDR2 (germline): SGHVS, FQNEAQ. This CDR3 is 13 amino acids long. Trimming took off 1 base at V and 8 bases at J, with 6 bases between the two ends. This CDR3 is CASSLGLDSPLHF. DNA of the CDR3: TGTGCCAGCAGCTTAGGCCTTGATTCACCCCTCCACTTT.

In its sample, this clonotype was seen a few times. V usage is TRBV12-5 and J usage is TRBJ1-2; 9 positions match TRBD1. This CDR3 spans 14 amino acids. V lost 5 bases, J lost 4 bases, and 5 bases stayed unmatched. Per germline, CDR1 LGHNT and CDR2 FRNRAP. This chain's CDR3 is CASGNRDRAYGYTF. The CDR3 coding sequence is TGTGCTAGTGGTAACCGGGACAGGGCCTATGGCTACACCTTC.

This sequence joins TRBV2 and TRBJ1-1, with unresolved D. The length of the CDR3 is 13 residues. CDR1 SNHLY and CDR2 FYNNEI come from the germline V gene. V was trimmed by 6 bases and J by 3 bases, leaving 11 bases between them. The CDR3: CASRAFSDTEAFF. The CDR3, as DNA: TGTGCCAGCAGGGCGTTTTCGGACACTGAAGCTTTCTTT.

The chain joins TRBV7-9 to TRBJ1-5, with D uncertain. Trimming removed 5 bases from V and 7 bases from J, with 12 bases in between. Germline-derived CDR1 and CDR2 are SEHNR and FQNEAQ (reference sequence). The CDR3 has 13 residues. The DNA for the CDR3 is TGTGCCAGCAGCCCTGTGGGCGGGCAGCCCCAGCATTTT. It codes for CASSPVGGQPQHF.

This clonotype turned up a few times. The V gene is TRBV7-2, the J gene TRBJ1-3; the D is unclear. In germline, CDR1 is SGHTA, CDR2 FQGNSA. This CDR3 has 12 amino acids. V was shortened by 5 bases and J by 11 bases, with 13 bases between the two germline ends. The CDR3 DNA reads TGTGCCAGCAGCCTGCCGGGAGGCTCCATATATTTT. Protein product: CASSLPGGSIYF. Complete variable domain (other parts from reference TRBV7-2 and TRBJ1-3): GAGVSQSPSNKVTEKGKDVELRCDPISGHTALYWYRQSLGQGLEFLIYFQGNSAPDKSGLPSDRFSAERTGGSVSTLTIQRTQQEDSAVYLCASSLPGGSIYFGEGSWLTVV.

Concerning this clonotype: Sequence at one end of the junction differs from germline and may be a read error. V and J are TRBV5-3 and TRBJ1-5; perhaps TRBD1 as D (5 bases). TRBV5-3 is an ORF, and what it does is uncertain. This CDR3 is built from 15 residues. The CDR3 is CASSLLPGRDQPQHF. The CDR3 DNA reads as TGTGCCAGCAGCTTACTACCGGGACGGGATCAGCCCCAGCATTTT.

The V call is TRBV11-2, the J call TRBJ2-5; 9 nucleotides line up with TRBD1. V gave up 5 bases and J gave up 5 bases; unmatched junction bases: 6. The CDR3 contains 14 residues. Germline values: CDR1 SGHAT, CDR2 FQNNGV. The CDR3 spells CASSPTGGSETQYF. The CDR3 DNA follows: TGTGCCAGCAGCCCTACAGGGGGCAGCGAGACCCAGTACTTC.

The V call is TRBV7-2, the J call TRBJ1-3; D gene uncertain. Germline V gives CDR1 SGHTA, CDR2 FQGNSA. Trimming pared 4 bases from V and 4 bases from J, leaving 8 bases between. The CDR3 is made up of 13 amino acids. The chain's CDR3 is CASSSTWGNTIYF. The CDR3 DNA sequence: TGTGCCAGCAGCTCAACTTGGGGAAACACCATATATTTT.

The chain recombines TRBV20-1 with TRBJ2-1; a possible D gene is TRBD2 (6 bases). The V and J ends lost 3 bases and 1 base respectively, with 13 bases between them. Germline CDR1 is DFQATT and CDR2 is SNEGSKA (reference sequence). The CDR3 loop spans 15 amino acids. DNA for the CDR3: TGCAGTGCTAGCGGTGTTAGCGGATCCTACAATGAGCAGTTCTTC. As protein: CSASGVSGSYNEQFF.